Below are 11 T cell receptor beta chains sequenced from a single sample in a study of regulatory T cells in long-lasting Graves disease. Time point specified: persistent/refractory GD, antithyroid drugs over 5 years with positive TRAb. From RNA extracted from PBMCs, the TCR library was made. Through Arm-PCR of CDR3 regions and iRepertoire HTBI primers, TCR beta libraries were built. TCRdb analysed the multiplex PCR reads with MiXCR anew, one entry per CDR3 protein. The profile shows roughly 400,000 distinct CDR3 sequences, more than 20% of them singletons. The specimen was peripheral blood mononuclear cells (PBMCs), collected when the disease was refractory, from a patient treated with antithyroid drugs. All receptors derive from a female donor with Graves disease.

Turning to this clonotype: This may be a read error: a much more frequent sequence differs by one nucleotide. The chain joins TRBV6-1 to TRBJ1-4; TRBD1 aligns across 7 bases. The CDR3 spans 18 residues. The V gene end was trimmed by 5 bases and the J gene end by 0 bases; junction bases not matched to a gene: 12. Germline V gives CDR1 MNHNS, CDR2 SASEGT. CDR3 DNA sequence: TGTGCCAGCAGTCACCTGACAGGGCGGAGAACAACTAATGAAAAACTGTTTTTT. Translated, it gives CASSHLTGRRTTNEKLFF.

This clonotype was seen a few times. The gene calls are TRBV7-2 and TRBJ1-4, with 10 bases identical to TRBD1. The CDR3 contains 15 residues. The ends lost 5 bases at V and 7 bases at J; junction bases unmatched: 7. Germline V gene data show CDR1 as SGHTA and CDR2 as FQGNSA. In DNA, the CDR3 is TGTGCCAGCAGCACGGACGGGACAGGGGCTGAAAAACTGTTTTTT. The encoded protein is CASSTDGTGAEKLFF.

This clonotype appeared many times. V gene TRBV7-2 combines with J gene TRBJ2-7, with D perhaps TRBD2 (5 bases). Trimming removed 1 base from V and 1 base from J, with 17 bases in between. The germline V gene has CDR1 SGHTA and CDR2 FQGNSA. This CDR3 is built from 17 residues. CDR3 sequence: CASSLGTQFLLSYEQYF. The DNA for the CDR3 is TGTGCCAGCAGCTTAGGGACTCAGTTTCTCCTTTCCTACGAGCAGTACTTC.

Only a few counts were recorded for this clonotype. The chain has TRBV6-1 and TRBJ1-1, with TRBD1 matching 10 bases. This CDR3 has 14 amino acids. The ends lost 10 bases at V and 6 bases at J; junction bases unmatched: 11. Per germline, CDR1 MNHNS and CDR2 SASEGT. The CDR3 loop is CATQDRGGVAEAFF. In DNA form, the CDR3 reads TGTGCCACTCAGGACAGGGGGGGTGTCGCTGAAGCTTTCTTT.

The chain uses TRBV20-1 and TRBJ1-5, with D possibly TRBD1 on 6 matching bases. Germline values: CDR1 DFQATT, CDR2 SNEGSKA (reference sequence). This CDR3 has 15 amino acids. V was shortened by 6 bases and J by 4 bases, with 19 bases between the two germline ends. The CDR3 here is CSARTGTTGNQPQHF. The DNA for the CDR3 is TGCAGTGCACGAACCGGGACAACAGGGAATCAGCCCCAGCATTTT.

In its sample, this clonotype was seen many times. The chain recombines TRBV6-1 with TRBJ1-5; tentative D call: TRBD1 (5 bases). The CDR3 sequence is 14 residues long. Germline CDR1 is MNHNS and CDR2 is SASEGT. V was pared by 3 bases and J by 0 bases, with 6 bases between. CDR3 loop: CASSEGDSNQPQHF. In nucleotides, the CDR3 is TGTGCCAGCAGTGAGGGGGATAGCAATCAGCCCCAGCATTTT.

This clonotype was found many times. The chain carries TRBV7-8 and TRBJ2-7; D not certain. CDR3 length: 14 residues. Looked up from germline, CDR1 is SGHVS and CDR2 is FQNEAQ. V was clipped by 5 bases and J by 6 bases, with 17 bases between them. In nucleotides, the CDR3 is TGTGCCAGCAGCCCAGGCGCTACCCTGGGCGAGCAGTACTTC. Residues: CASSPGATLGEQYF.

This clonotype has just a few counts. The chain is built from TRBV27 and TRBJ2-7, with D unresolved. Trimming took 3 bases from V and 4 from J, leaving 13 bases between them. From germline, CDR1 is MNHEY and CDR2 SMNVEV (reference sequence). The CDR3 spans 14 residues. CDR3 sequence reads: CASSFTLPPYEQYF. CDR3 bases: TGTGCCAGCAGTTTCACCCTCCCCCCGTACGAGCAGTACTTC.

There are many counts of this clonotype. This chain joins TRBV12-3 or TRBV12-4 and TRBJ1-2; 11 nucleotides line up with TRBD1. After removal of 4 bases from V and 3 bases from J, the junction contained 7 bases not matched to a gene. The CDR3 loop spans 16 amino acids. CDR3: CASSSAGQGAYYGYTF. The CDR3 coding sequence is TGTGCCAGCAGTTCCGCCGGACAGGGGGCGTACTATGGCTACACCTTC.

This clonotype was observed many times. CDR3 in amino acids: CASSDRGSSPLHF. The CDR3 region has the DNA TGTGCCAGCAGCGATCGGGGAAGTTCACCCCTCCACTTT. This chain links TRBV3-1 with TRBJ1-6, with no clear D. Trimming pared 5 bases from V and 9 bases from J, leaving 11 bases between. There are 13 residues in the CDR3. Germline V gene lookup returns CDR1 LGHDT and CDR2 YNNKEL (reference sequence).

Ten or more counts support this clonotype. The chain couples TRBV10-3 to TRBJ1-2; no definite D call. CDR3 length: 14 residues. V dropped 4 bases and J dropped 2 bases, with 11 bases sitting between them. The germline gives CDR1 ENHRY, CDR2 SYGVKD. CDR3 amino acids: CAISVTLINYGYTF. In nucleotides, the CDR3 is TGTGCCATCAGTGTAACTCTTATCAACTATGGCTACACCTTC.